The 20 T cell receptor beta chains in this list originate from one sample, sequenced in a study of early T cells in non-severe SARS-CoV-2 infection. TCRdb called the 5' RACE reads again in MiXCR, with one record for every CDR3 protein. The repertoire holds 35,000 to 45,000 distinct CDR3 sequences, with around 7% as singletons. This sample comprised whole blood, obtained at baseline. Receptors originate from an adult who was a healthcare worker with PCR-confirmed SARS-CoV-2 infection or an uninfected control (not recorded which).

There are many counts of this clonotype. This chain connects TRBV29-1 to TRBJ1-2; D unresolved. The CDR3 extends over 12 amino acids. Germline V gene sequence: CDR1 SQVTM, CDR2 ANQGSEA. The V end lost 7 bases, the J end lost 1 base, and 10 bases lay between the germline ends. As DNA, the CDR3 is TGCAGCGCCCGGTGGGGTAACTATGGCTACACCTTC. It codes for CSARWGNYGYTF.

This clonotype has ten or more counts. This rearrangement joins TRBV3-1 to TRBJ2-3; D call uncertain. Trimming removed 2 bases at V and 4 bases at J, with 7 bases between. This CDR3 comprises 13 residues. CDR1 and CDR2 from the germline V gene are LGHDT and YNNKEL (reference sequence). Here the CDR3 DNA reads TGTGCCAGCAGCCAACTAGTTGCAGATACGCAGTATTTT. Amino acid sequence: CASSQLVADTQYF.

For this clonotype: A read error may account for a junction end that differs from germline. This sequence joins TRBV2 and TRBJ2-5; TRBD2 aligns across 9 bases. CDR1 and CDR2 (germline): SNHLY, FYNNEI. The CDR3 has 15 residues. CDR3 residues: CASRYEREAQGTQYF. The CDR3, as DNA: TGTGCCAGCAGATACGAGCGGGAGGCCCAAGGGACCCAGTACTTC.

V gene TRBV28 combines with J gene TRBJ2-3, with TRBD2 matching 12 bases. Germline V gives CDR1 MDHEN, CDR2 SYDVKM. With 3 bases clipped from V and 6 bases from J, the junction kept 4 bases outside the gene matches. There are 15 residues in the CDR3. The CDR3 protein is CASSFLAGGPDTQYF. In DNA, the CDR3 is TGTGCCAGCAGTTTTCTAGCGGGAGGGCCGGATACGCAGTATTTT.

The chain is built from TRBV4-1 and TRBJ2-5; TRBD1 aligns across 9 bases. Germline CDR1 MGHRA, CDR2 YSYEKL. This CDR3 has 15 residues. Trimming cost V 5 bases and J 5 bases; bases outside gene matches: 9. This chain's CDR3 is CASSIGTGGLETQYF. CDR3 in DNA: TGCGCCAGCAGCATAGGAACAGGGGGCTTGGAGACCCAGTACTTC.

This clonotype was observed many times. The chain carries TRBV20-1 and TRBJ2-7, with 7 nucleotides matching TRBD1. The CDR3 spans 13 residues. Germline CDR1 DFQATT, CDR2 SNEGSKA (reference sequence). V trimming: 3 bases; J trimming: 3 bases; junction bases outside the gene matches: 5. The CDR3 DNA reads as TGCAGTGCTAGCGACAGGGCCATCTACGAGCAGTACTTC. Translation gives CSASDRAIYEQYF.

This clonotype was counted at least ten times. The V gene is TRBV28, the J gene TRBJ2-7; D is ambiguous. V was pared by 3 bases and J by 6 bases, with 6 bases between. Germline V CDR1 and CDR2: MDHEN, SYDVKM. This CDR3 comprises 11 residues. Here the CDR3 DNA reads TGTGCCAGCAGTTTGAGATTCGAGCAGTACTTC. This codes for CASSLRFEQYF.

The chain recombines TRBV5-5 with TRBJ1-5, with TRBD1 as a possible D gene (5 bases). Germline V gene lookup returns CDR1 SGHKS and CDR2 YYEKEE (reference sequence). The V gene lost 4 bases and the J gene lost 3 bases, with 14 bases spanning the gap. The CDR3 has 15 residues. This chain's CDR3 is CASSLGRTDNQPQHF. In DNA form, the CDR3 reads TGTGCCAGCAGCCTGGGACGGACGGACAATCAGCCCCAGCATTTT.

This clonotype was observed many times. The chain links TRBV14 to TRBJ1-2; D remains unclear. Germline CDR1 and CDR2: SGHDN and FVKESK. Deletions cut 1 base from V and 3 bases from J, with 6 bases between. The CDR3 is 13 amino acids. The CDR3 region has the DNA TGTGCCAGCAGCCAAGGAATCGACTATGGCTACACCTTC. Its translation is CASSQGIDYGYTF.

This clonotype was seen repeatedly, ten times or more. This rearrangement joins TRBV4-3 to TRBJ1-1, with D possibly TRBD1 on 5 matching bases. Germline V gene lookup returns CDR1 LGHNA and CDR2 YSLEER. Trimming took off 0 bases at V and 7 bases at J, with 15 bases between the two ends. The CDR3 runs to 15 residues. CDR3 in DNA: TGCGCCAGCAGCCAAGAACCAGACAGCACCTTTGAAGCTTTCTTT. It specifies CASSQEPDSTFEAFF.

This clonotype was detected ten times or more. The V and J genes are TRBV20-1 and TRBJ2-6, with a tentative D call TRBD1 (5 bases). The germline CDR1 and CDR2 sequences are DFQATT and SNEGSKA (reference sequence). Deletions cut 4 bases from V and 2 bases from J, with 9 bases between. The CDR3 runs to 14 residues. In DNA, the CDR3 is TGCAGTGCTACAGGGCATCCTGGGGCCAACGTCCTGACTTTC. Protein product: CSATGHPGANVLTF.

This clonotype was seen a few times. The CDR3, as DNA: TGTGCCAGCAGCTTAGGGAGCTCCTATAATTCACCCCTCCACTTT. It codes for CASSLGSSYNSPLHF. V and J are TRBV11-2 and TRBJ1-6; D remains unclear. The CDR3 consists of 15 residues. CDR1 and CDR2 from the germline V gene are SGHAT and FQNNGV. Trimming stripped 1 base from V and 0 bases from J, with 4 bases between. The full variable domain, with the rest looked up from reference TRBV11-2 and TRBJ1-6, is EAGVAQSPRYKIIEKRQSVAFWCNPISGHATLYWYQQILGQGPKLLIQFQNNGVVDDSQLPKDRFSAERLKGVDSTLKIQPAKLEDSAVYLCASSLGSSYNSPLHFGNGTRLTVT.

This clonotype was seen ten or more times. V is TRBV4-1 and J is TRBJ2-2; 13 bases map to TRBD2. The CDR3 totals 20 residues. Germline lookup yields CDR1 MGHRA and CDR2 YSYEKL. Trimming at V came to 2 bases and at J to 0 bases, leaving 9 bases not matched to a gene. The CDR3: CASSQIGLAGESSNTGELFF. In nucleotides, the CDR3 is TGCGCCAGCAGCCAAATCGGACTAGCGGGAGAAAGTTCGAACACCGGGGAGCTGTTTTTT.

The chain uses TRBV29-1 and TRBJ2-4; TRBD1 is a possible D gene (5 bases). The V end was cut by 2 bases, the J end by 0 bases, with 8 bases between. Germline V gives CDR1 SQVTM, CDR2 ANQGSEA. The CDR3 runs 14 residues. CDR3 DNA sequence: TGCAGCGTTGAAATGGGGCTAGCCAAAAACATTCAGTACTTC. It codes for CSVEMGLAKNIQYF. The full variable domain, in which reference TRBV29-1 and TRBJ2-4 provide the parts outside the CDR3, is SAVISQKPSRDICQRGTSLTIQCQVDSQVTMMFWYRQQPGQSLTLIATANQGSEATYESGFVIDKFPISRPNLTFSTLTVSNMSPEDSSIYLCSVEMGLAKNIQYFGAGTRLSVL.

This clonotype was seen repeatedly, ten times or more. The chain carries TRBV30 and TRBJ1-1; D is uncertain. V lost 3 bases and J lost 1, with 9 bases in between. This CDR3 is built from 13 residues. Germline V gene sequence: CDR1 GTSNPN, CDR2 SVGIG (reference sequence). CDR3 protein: CAWRVLGNTEAFF. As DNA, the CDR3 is TGTGCCTGGAGGGTCCTGGGGAACACTGAAGCTTTCTTT.

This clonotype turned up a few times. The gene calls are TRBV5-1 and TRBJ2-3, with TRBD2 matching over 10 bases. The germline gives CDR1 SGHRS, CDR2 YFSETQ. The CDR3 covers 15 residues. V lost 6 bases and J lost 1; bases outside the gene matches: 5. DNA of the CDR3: TGCGCCAGCAACCCCGGGACTAGCGGCACAGATACGCAGTATTTT. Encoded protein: CASNPGTSGTDTQYF.

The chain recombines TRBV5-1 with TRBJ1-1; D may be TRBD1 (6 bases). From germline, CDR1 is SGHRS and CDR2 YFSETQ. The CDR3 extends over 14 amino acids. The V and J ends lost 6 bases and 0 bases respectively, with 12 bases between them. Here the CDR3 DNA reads TGCGCCAGCAATAAGGACAGTCTGAACACTGAAGCTTTCTTT. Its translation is CASNKDSLNTEAFF.

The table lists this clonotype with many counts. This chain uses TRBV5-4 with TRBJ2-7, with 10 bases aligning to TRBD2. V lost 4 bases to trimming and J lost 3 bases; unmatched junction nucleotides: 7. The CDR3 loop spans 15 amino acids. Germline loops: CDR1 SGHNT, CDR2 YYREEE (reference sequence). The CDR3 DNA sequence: TGTGCCAGCAGCCCGAAACTAGCGGGGATCTACGAGCAGTACTTC. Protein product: CASSPKLAGIYEQYF.

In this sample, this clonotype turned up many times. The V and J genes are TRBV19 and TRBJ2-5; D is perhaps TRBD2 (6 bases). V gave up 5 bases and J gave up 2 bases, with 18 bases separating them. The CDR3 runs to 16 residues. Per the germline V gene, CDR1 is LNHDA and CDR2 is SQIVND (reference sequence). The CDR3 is CASSPHGGNRQETQYF. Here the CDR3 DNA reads TGTGCCAGTAGTCCCCATGGGGGGAACCGACAAGAGACCCAGTACTTC.

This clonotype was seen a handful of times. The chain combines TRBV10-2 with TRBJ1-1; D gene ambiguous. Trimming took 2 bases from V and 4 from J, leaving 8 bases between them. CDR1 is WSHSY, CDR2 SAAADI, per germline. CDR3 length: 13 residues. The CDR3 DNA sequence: TGCGCCAGCAGTGAGGGGGTCTTCACTGAAGCTTTCTTT. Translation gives CASSEGVFTEAFF.